This T cell receptor (beta chain) originates from a study of shared clonotypes between healthy human individuals. The CDR3 is 12 residues long. V was clipped by 5 bases and J by 8 bases; unmatched bases: 4. The germline V gene has CDR1 LNHDA and CDR2 SQIVND (reference sequence). Each of the donors was a healthy adult who was HIV-negative and had not had a recent acute infection or vaccination. Within Nashville, Tennessee resided all donors, each a Caucasian adult. Deep was the level at which the assay was run. This table comes from immunoSEQ multiplex PCR, and its TCRdb copy is limited to in-frame clones, with some not included. The sample comprises around 500,000 clones, 70% to 80% of which are singletons, and roughly 13% rests with the top ten.

This TCR was sampled from a woman in her 40s in good health. Some clones in this sample may be carry-over from other donors' samples. Sample: PBMCs. The V call is TRBV19, the J call TRBJ1-2; 8 bases agree with TRBD1. The CDR3 coding sequence is TGTGCCAGTAGTCGGACAGGGCGCGGCTACACCTTC. This codes for CASSRTGRGYTF. Full variable domain (remainder filled in from reference TRBV19 and TRBJ1-2): DGGITQSPKYLFRKEGQNVTLSCEQNLNHDAMYWYRQDPGQGLRLIYYSQIVNDFQKGDIAEGYSVSREKKESFPLTVTSAQKNPTAFYLCASSRTGRGYTFGSGTRLTVV.